These T cell receptor beta chains were read from a single sample in a study of T-cell reconstitution after alpha-beta-depleted transplantation in children. TCRdb ran MiXCR on the PCR reads and lists one entry per CDR3 protein. The sample consists of roughly 200,000 distinct CDR3 sequences, approximately 15% of them appearing once. The source material was PBMCs from the stem cell graft donor, sampled from the stem cell graft. The receptors come from a human donor who donated a stem cell graft to a child with acute lymphoblastic leukemia. CDR3s include the opening cysteine and the closing phenylalanine or tryptophan.

j_call v_call cdr3_aa
TRBJ1-1 TRBV29-1 CSVGDYTEAFF
TRBJ2-7 TRBV5-1 CASSSTLYEQYF
TRBJ2-1 TRBV20-1 CSVWGPRPGSTYNEQFF
TRBJ2-3 TRBV7-9 CASSRSGNTDTQYF
TRBJ2-1 TRBV5-1 CASSTDPSSYNEQFF
TRBJ1-1 TRBV5-1 CASRPAGIRTEAFF
TRBJ2-3 TRBV7-6 CASSSQRRGTDTQYF
TRBJ1-5 TRBV29-1 CSVGQGVNQPQHF
TRBJ2-7 TRBV11-3 CASSNLAGLRGEQYF
TRBJ2-7 TRBV12-3/TRBV12-4 CASSLNPAAQYF
TRBJ1-2 TRBV12-3/TRBV12-4 CASSLRVSAGYTF
TRBJ2-5 TRBV20-1 CSASPALGLAETQYF
TRBJ1-6 TRBV12-3/TRBV12-4 CASSEDRGYSPLHF
TRBJ2-5 TRBV5-1 CASSFGAGREETQYF
TRBJ2-2 TRBV5-1 CASMITPTNTGELFF
TRBJ1-2 TRBV2 CAGELGANYGYTF
TRBJ1-5 TRBV20-1 CSARGGGSDQPQHF
TRBJ2-3 TRBV7-6 CASSGQRGSTDTQYF
TRBJ1-1 TRBV20-1 CSPTARGGHTEAFF
TRBJ2-1 TRBV15 CATSRDIRLSSYNEQFF
TRBJ2-1 TRBV29-1 CSLTSGRYGEQFF
TRBJ2-5 TRBV7-9 CASSLVGARETQYF
TRBJ2-7 TRBV15 CATSRVSGYEQYF
TRBJ2-1 TRBV6-2/TRBV6-3 CASCLGAYNEQFF
TRBJ1-1 TRBV29-1 CSVEPYTEAFF
TRBJ2-7 TRBV5-1 CASSLDLTLYEQYF
TRBJ2-2 TRBV5-1 CASSGQGSNTGELFF
TRBJ2-7 TRBV7-8 CASSLGRRAREEYF
TRBJ2-2 TRBV20-1 CSARNRGLDTGELFF
TRBJ1-3 TRBV18 CASSPSEERFSGNTIYF
TRBJ1-6 TRBV20-1 CSARRGQGYSPLHF
TRBJ2-7 TRBV7-8 CASSLSTSGRPGEQYF
TRBJ2-7 TRBV4-2 CASSQDLLGSEQYF
TRBJ1-1 TRBV20-1 CSASRDTEAFF
TRBJ2-1 TRBV7-2 CASSLGLAGGDEQFF
TRBJ2-5 TRBV4-1 CASTSQWRLEETQYF
TRBJ2-7 TRBV30 CAWDQSQGVRGEQYF
TRBJ2-3 TRBV30 CAWSVQAGADTQYF
TRBJ2-3 TRBV5-1 CASSLRGRTDTQYF
TRBJ2-1 TRBV5-1 CASSFRVYNEQFF
TRBJ1-2 TRBV12-3/TRBV12-4 CASSTGRMIGYTF
TRBJ2-5 TRBV12-3/TRBV12-4 CASTRTEEETQYF
TRBJ2-4 TRBV20-1 CSARDPQLAKNIQYF
TRBJ1-5 TRBV6-1 CASSTTGLSNQPQHF
TRBJ2-3 TRBV20-1 CSARLELAGLLSTDTQYF
TRBJ2-1 TRBV6-5 CASSYLWGRRNEQFF
TRBJ2-7 TRBV12-3/TRBV12-4 CASSWQVSGNYEQYF
TRBJ2-2 TRBV5-5 CASSYLRDRGKFDTGELFF
TRBJ1-3 TRBV3-1 CASSRTGTGNTIYF
TRBJ2-7 TRBV5-1 CASSLGGGNNEQYF
TRBJ2-3 TRBV5-1 CASSLEPAGEADTQYF
TRBJ2-2 TRBV5-1 CASSLTAQWPGELFF
TRBJ1-2 TRBV7-2 CASSLFGTGVDGYTF
TRBJ1-5 TRBV5-1 CASSLEGRDADQPQHF
TRBJ2-3 TRBV5-1 CASRPGARLGDTQYF
TRBJ2-1 TRBV11-2 CASSILGTSGNDNEQFF
TRBJ2-5 TRBV5-6 CASSLPGLAGDLAETQYF
TRBJ1-2 TRBV3-1 CASSRDYGYTF
TRBJ2-3 TRBV7-2 CASSPTAGRTDTQYF
TRBJ1-5 TRBV29-1 CSVAAGGQGNQPQHF